The source of this T cell receptor (beta chain) is a study of cytomegalovirus exposure and HLA in healthy donors. Study-level findings and limits: In the roughly 120 validation repertoires, more than 85% of cluster scores exceeded 0, per a later analysis.

Details on this clone: The antigen remains undetermined.

Clones were read by immunoSEQ multiplex PCR, and TCRdb kept only the in-frame ones, dropping some. The repertoire holds 250,000 or so clones, with 87% as singletons. V gave up 4 bases and J gave up 5 bases; unmatched junction bases: 8. The CDR3 runs to 15 residues. Germline lookup yields CDR1 SGDLS and CDR2 YYNGEE. V and J are TRBV9 and TRBJ1-4; 7 bases are a match to TRBD1. The sequence was collected from a man aged 18 to 35 in good health and CMV-seropositive. The specimen sequenced was PBMCs. The CDR3 DNA follows: TGTGCCAGCAGCACCTTACAGGGGCAGAATGAAAAACTGTTTTTT. The encoded protein is CASSTLQGQNEKLFF.